This T cell receptor beta chain appears in the sequencing data of a study of technical replicates of blood from several donors. Using immunoSEQ multiplex PCR, the repertoire was profiled, and TCRdb retains in-frame clones only, with some absent. The table records tens of thousands of clones, approximately 97% of them present only once. Sequencing input: T cells isolated from PBMCs. The sequence was collected from a human donor in good health.

This CDR3 is CASSFPLTLGHSVHEQFF. In DNA, the CDR3 is TGTGCCAGCAGTTTTCCCCTCACTTTGGGCCATAGCGTCCATGAGCAGTTCTTC. The chain is built from TRBV28 and TRBJ2-1; D possibly corresponds to TRBD2 (5 bases). The length of the CDR3 is 18 residues. CDR1 MDHEN and CDR2 SYDVKM come from the germline V gene. Between the trimmed V and J ends, which lost 3 bases and 8 bases, there was a span of 26 bases.